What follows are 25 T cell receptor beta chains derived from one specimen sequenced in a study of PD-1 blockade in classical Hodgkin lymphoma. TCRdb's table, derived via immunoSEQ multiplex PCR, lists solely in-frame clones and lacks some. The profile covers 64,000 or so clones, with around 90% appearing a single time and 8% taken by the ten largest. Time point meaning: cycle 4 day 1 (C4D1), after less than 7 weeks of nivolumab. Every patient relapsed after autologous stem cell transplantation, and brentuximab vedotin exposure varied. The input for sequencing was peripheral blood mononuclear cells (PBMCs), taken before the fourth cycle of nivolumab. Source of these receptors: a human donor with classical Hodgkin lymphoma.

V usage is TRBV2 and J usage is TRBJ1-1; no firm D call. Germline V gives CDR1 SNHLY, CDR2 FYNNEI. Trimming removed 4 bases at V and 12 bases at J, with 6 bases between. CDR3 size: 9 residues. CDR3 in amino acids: CASSALPFF. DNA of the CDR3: TGTGCCAGCAGTGCCCTACCTTTCTTT.

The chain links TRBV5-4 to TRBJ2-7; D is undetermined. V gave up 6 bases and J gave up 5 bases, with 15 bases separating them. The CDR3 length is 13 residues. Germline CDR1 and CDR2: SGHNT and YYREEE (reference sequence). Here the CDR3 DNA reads TGTGCCAGCACCCCCCCCGCTGGGGACGAGCAGTACTTC. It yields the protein CASTPPAGDEQYF.

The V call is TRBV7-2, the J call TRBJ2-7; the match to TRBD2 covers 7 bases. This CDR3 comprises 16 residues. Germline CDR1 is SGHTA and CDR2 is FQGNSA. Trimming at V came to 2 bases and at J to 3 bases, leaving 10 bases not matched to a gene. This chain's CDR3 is CASSLMSGGIGYEQYF. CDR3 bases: TGTGCCAGCAGCTTAATGTCGGGAGGCATCGGCTACGAGCAGTACTTC.

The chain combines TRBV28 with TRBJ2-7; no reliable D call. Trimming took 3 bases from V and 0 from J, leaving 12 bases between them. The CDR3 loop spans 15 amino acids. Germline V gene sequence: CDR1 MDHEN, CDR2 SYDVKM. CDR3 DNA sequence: TGTGCCAGCAGTTTGTTGGGCGGTAGCTCCTACGAGCAGTACTTC. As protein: CASSLLGGSSYEQYF. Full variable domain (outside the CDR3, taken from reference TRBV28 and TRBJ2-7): DVKVTQSSRYLVKRTGEKVFLECVQDMDHENMFWYRQDPGLGLRLIYFSYDVKMKEKGDIPEGYSVSREKKERFSLILESASTNQTSMYLCASSLLGGSSYEQYFGPGTRLTVT.

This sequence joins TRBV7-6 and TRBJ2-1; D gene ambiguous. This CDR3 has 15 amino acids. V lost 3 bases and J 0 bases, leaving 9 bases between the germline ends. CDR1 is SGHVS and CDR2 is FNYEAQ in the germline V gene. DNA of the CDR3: TGTGCCAGCAGCTTGGGCGAGAGCTCCTACAATGAGCAGTTCTTC. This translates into CASSLGESSYNEQFF.

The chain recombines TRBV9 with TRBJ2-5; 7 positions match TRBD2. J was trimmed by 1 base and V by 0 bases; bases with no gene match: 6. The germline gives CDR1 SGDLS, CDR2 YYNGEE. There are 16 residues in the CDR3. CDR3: CASSVGAAGSQETQYF. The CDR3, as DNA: TGTGCCAGCAGCGTAGGGGCAGCGGGGAGCCAAGAGACCCAGTACTTC.

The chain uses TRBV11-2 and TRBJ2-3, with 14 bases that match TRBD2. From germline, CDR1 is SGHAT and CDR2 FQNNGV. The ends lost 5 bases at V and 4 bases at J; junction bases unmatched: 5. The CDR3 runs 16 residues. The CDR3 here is CASSPGTSGSADTQYF. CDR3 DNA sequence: TGTGCCAGCAGCCCCGGGACTAGCGGGAGTGCAGATACGCAGTATTTT.

In nucleotides, the CDR3 is TGTGCCAGCAGTAAACAGCGAGCCCCAGAGACCCAGTACTTC. Amino acids: CASSKQRAPETQYF. The chain combines TRBV28 with TRBJ2-5, with no clear D. The CDR3 totals 14 residues. Trimming removed 5 bases at V and 4 bases at J, with 14 bases between. The germline gives CDR1 MDHEN, CDR2 SYDVKM. The whole variable domain, remainder taken from reference TRBV28 and TRBJ2-5, is DVKVTQSSRYLVKRTGEKVFLECVQDMDHENMFWYRQDPGLGLRLIYFSYDVKMKEKGDIPEGYSVSREKKERFSLILESASTNQTSMYLCASSKQRAPETQYFGPGTRLLVL.

CDR3 sequence: CAWSVRGSGELFF. The DNA for the CDR3 is TGTGCCTGGAGTGTTAGGGGGTCCGGGGAGCTGTTTTTT. The rearrangement links TRBV30 to TRBJ2-2; the D gene is possibly TRBD1 (6 bases). The CDR3 totals 13 residues. V shed 0 bases and J shed 6 bases, with 8 bases lying between them. Germline loops: CDR1 GTSNPN, CDR2 SVGIG (reference sequence).

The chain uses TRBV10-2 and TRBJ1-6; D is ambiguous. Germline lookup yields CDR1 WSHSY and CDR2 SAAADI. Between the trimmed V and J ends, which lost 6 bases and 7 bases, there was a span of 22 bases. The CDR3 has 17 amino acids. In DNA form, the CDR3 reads TGCGCCAGCAGCGACCCTGGGTGGCGATCGGGAAATTCACCCCTCCACTTT. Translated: CASSDPGWRSGNSPLHF.

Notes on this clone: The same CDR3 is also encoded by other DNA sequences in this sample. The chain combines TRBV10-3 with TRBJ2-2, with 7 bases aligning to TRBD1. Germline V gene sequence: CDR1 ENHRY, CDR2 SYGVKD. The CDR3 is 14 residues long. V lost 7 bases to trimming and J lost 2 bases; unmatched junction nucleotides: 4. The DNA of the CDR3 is TGTGCCATCACTCGGACAGGAAACACCGGGGAGCTGTTTTTT. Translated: CAITRTGNTGELFF.

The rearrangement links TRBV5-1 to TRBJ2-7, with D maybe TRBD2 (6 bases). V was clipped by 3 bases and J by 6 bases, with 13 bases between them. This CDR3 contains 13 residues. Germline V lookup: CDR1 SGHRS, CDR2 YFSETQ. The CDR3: CASSWEVRGEQYF. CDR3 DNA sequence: TGCGCCAGCAGCTGGGAGGTTCGGGGCGAGCAGTACTTC.

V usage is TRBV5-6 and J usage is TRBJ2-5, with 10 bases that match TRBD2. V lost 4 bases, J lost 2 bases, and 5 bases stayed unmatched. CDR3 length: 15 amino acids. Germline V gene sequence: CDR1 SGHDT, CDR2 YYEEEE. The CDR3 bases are TGTGCCAGCAGCAACCTAGCGGGGGATCAAGAGACCCAGTACTTC. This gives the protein CASSNLAGDQETQYF.

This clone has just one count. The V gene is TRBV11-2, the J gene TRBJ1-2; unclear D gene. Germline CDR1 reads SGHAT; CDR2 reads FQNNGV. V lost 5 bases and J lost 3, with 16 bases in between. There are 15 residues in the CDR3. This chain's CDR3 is CASSGRTGPDYGYTF. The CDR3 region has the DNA TGTGCCAGCAGCGGCAGAACGGGCCCTGACTATGGCTACACCTTC.

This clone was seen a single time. The CDR3 here is CASSEDTAYEQYF. The DNA for the CDR3 is TGCGCCAGCAGTGAGGACACCGCCTACGAGCAGTACTTC. The J gene is TRBJ2-7, the V gene TRBV10-1; the D is unclear. Germline V gene lookup returns CDR1 WNHNN and CDR2 SYGVQD (reference sequence). The CDR3 sequence is 13 residues long. Trimming cost V 2 bases and J 2 bases, with 7 bases left between them.

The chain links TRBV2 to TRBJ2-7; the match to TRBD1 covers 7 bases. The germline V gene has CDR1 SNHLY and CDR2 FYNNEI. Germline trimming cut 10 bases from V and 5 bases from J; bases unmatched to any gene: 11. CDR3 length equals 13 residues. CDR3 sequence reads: CANRSTGSDEQYF. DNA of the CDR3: TGTGCCAATAGGTCGACAGGGAGCGACGAGCAGTACTTC.

CDR3 protein: CASSLYRFTGELFF. In DNA form, the CDR3 reads TGTGCCAGCAGTTTATACAGGTTCACCGGGGAGCTGTTTTTT. The V gene is TRBV28, the J gene TRBJ2-2, with D perhaps TRBD1 (5 bases). This CDR3 contains 14 residues. Trimming shortened V by 1 base and J by 4 bases, and 7 bases separated the two germline ends. CDR1 and CDR2 from the germline V gene are MDHEN and SYDVKM.

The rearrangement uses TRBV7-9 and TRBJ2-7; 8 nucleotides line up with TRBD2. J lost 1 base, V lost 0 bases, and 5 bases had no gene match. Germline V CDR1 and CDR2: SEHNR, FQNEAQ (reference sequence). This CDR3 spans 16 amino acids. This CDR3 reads CASSLAVIAGSYEQYF. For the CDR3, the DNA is TGTGCCAGCAGCTTAGCGGTGATAGCGGGATCCTACGAGCAGTACTTC.

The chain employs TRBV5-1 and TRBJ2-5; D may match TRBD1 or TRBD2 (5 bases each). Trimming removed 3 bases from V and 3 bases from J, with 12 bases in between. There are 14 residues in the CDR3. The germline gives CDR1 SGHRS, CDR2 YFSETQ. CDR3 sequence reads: CASSWGIGEETQYF. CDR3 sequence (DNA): TGCGCCAGCAGCTGGGGGATAGGGGAAGAGACCCAGTACTTC.

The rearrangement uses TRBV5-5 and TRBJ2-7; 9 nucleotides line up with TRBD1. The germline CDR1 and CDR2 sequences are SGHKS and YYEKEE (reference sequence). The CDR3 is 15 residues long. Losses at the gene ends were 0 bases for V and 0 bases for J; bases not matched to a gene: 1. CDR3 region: CASSLVTGGSYEQYF. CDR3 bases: TGTGCCAGCAGCTTGGTGACAGGGGGCTCCTACGAGCAGTACTTC.

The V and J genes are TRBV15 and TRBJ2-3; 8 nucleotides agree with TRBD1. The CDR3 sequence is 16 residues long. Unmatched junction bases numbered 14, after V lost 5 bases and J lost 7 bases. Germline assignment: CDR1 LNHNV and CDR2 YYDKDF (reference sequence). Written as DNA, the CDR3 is TGTGCCACCAGCCCACGATCCGGACAGGGTAGGCATACGCAGTATTTT. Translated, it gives CATSPRSGQGRHTQYF.

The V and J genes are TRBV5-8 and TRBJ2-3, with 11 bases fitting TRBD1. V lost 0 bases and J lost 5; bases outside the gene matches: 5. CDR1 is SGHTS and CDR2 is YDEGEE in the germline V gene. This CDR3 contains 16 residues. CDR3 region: CASSLALGQGGDTQYF. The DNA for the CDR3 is TGTGCCAGCAGCTTGGCCTTGGGACAGGGGGGAGATACGCAGTATTTT.

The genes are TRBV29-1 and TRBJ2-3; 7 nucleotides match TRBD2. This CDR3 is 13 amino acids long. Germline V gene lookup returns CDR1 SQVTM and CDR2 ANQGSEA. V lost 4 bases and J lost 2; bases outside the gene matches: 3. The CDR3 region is CSVGAGDTDTQYF. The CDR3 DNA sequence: TGCAGCGTTGGGGCGGGAGACACAGATACGCAGTATTTT.

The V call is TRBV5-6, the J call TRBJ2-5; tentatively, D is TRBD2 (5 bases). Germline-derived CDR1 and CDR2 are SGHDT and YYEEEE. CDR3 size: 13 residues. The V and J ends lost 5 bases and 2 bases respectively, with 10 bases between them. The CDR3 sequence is CASRRTLQETQYF. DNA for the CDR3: TGTGCCAGCAGACGGACTTTACAAGAGACCCAGTACTTC.

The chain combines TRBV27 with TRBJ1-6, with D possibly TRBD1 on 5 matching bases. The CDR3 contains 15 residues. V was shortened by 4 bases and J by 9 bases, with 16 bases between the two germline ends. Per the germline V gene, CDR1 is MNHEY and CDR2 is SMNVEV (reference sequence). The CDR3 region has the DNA TGTGCCAGCAGTTCCTCCCCCTCAGGGATTTCACCCCTCCACTTT. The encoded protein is CASSSSPSGISPLHF.